This T cell receptor beta chain originates from a study of cytomegalovirus exposure and HLA in healthy donors. Comments on this clone: What it recognizes is unknown.

Germline values: CDR1 MDHEN, CDR2 SYDVKM. Trimming removed 3 bases at V and 3 bases at J, with 5 bases between. This CDR3 has 12 amino acids. Study conclusions and caveats: A missense variant in DCLRE1C was later tied to TCR beta V- and J-gene trimming. TCR beta chains numbering more than 150 were designated cytomegalovirus-associated. The likely explanation for a cluster of highly shared sequence variants was sequencing artifact.

PCR involved 60 Vbeta and 13 Jbeta primers. TCRdb's table, derived via immunoSEQ multiplex PCR, lists solely in-frame clones and lacks some. The sample table includes tens of thousands of clones. The receptor was isolated from a woman aged 25-40 years in good health and CMV-seronegative. The specimen was PBMCs. The chain links TRBV28 to TRBJ1-2; D remains unclear. The CDR3 reads CASSFQDYGYTF. The CDR3 DNA sequence: TGTGCCAGCAGTTTCCAGGACTATGGCTACACCTTC.